The 30 T cell receptor beta chains below come from one sample, sequenced in a study of shared clonotypes between healthy human individuals. Using immunoSEQ multiplex PCR, the repertoire was profiled, and TCRdb retains in-frame clones only, with some absent. The data show roughly 2 million clones, roughly 96% seen once. The source material was naive CD4+ T cells sorted from blood. Subset meaning: CD45RA+ positively selected. The origin of the receptors is a man aged 18 to 35 in good health.

The rearrangement uses TRBV4-3 and TRBJ2-2, with 7 bases lining up with TRBD2. CDR1 is LGHNA and CDR2 is YSLEER in the germline V gene. The V and J ends lost 0 bases and 4 bases, in that order; junction bases with no gene match: 5. The CDR3 contains 16 residues. As DNA, the CDR3 is TGCGCCAGCAGCCAAGATACTAGCGTTGTCACCGGGGAGCTGTTTTTT. It is translated as CASSQDTSVVTGELFF.

The chain combines TRBV10-3 with TRBJ2-1; D is possibly TRBD1 or TRBD2 (5 bases each). V was pared by 2 bases and J by 1 base, with 12 bases between. In germline, CDR1 is ENHRY, CDR2 SYGVKD. The CDR3 is 16 amino acids. CDR3 in DNA: TGTGCCATCAGTGAGGATTGGGACCCTTCCTACAATGAGCAGTTCTTC. This gives the protein CAISEDWDPSYNEQFF.

The chain uses TRBV4-3 and TRBJ2-7, with a possible D match to TRBD2 (6 bases). V gave up 0 bases and J gave up 7 bases, with 16 bases separating them. The length of the CDR3 is 15 residues. From germline, CDR1 is LGHNA and CDR2 YSLEER. CDR3 loop: CASSQEGLDLWEQYF. In DNA form, the CDR3 reads TGCGCCAGCAGCCAAGAGGGACTCGACCTTTGGGAGCAGTACTTC.

Note on this clone: This sample also contains other DNA sequences that code for the same CDR3. The chain has TRBV2 and TRBJ2-7; unclear D gene. The CDR3 loop spans 12 amino acids. The V gene's germline CDR1 is SNHLY and CDR2 FYNNEI. The V and J ends lost 2 bases and 2 bases respectively, with 4 bases between them. The CDR3 sequence: CASSESPYEQYF. The CDR3 DNA reads as TGTGCCAGCAGTGAAAGCCCCTACGAGCAGTACTTC.

The J gene is TRBJ1-1, the V gene TRBV2, with 8 nucleotides matching TRBD1. Trimming cost V 7 bases and J 1 base; bases outside gene matches: 8. The CDR3 is made up of 15 amino acids. Germline values: CDR1 SNHLY, CDR2 FYNNEI. Here the CDR3 DNA reads TGTGCCAGCACCGCACAGGGGGATGGGAACACTGAAGCTTTCTTT. This sequence encodes CASTAQGDGNTEAFF.

The gene calls are TRBV7-2 and TRBJ2-3, with D perhaps TRBD1 (6 bases). V lost 1 base to trimming and J lost 3 bases, with 14 bases between them. The CDR3 runs 16 residues. Germline CDR1 reads SGHTA; CDR2 reads FQGNSA. CDR3 sequence (DNA): TGTGCCAGCAGCTTAGGTTCAGGGGTGCGGACAGATACGCAGTATTTT. It codes for CASSLGSGVRTDTQYF.

The V and J genes are TRBV6-5 and TRBJ1-6, with 8 bases lining up with TRBD1. Germline V CDR1 and CDR2: MNHEY, SVGAGI. The CDR3 contains 13 residues. Unmatched junction bases numbered 0, after V lost 8 bases and J lost 3 bases. CDR3 nucleotides: TGTGCCAGCGGACAGGGCTATAATTCACCCCTCCACTTT. It yields the protein CASGQGYNSPLHF.

Details on this clone: Other DNA sequences of this sample code for an identical CDR3. This sequence joins TRBV7-9 and TRBJ2-1; the match to TRBD2 covers 11 bases. Germline V gene sequence: CDR1 SEHNR, CDR2 FQNEAQ (reference sequence). CDR3 length: 15 amino acids. V gave up 3 bases and J gave up 5 bases; unmatched junction bases: 3. In DNA, the CDR3 is TGTGCCAGCAGCTTGGGACTAGCGGTTAACAATGAGCAGTTCTTC. It codes for CASSLGLAVNNEQFF.

The J gene is TRBJ1-2, the V gene TRBV6-5, with 7 bases matching TRBD1. V gave up 4 bases and J gave up 3 bases; unmatched junction bases: 5. The germline V gene encodes CDR1 MNHEY and CDR2 SVGAGI. There are 14 residues in the CDR3. CDR3 protein: CASSSHTGDYGYTF. The CDR3 region has the DNA TGTGCCAGCAGTTCCCACACAGGGGACTATGGCTACACCTTC.

The chain is built from TRBV2 and TRBJ2-1, with TRBD2 matching over 11 bases. With 6 bases clipped from V and 12 bases from J, the junction kept 7 bases outside the gene matches. Germline CDR1 and CDR2: SNHLY and FYNNEI. The CDR3 is 13 residues long. The CDR3 DNA reads as TGTGCCAGCAGGGGACTAGCGGCCACAGGGCAGTTCTTC. It is translated as CASRGLAATGQFF.

The chain joins TRBV7-2 to TRBJ2-7; 7 bases match TRBD2. The CDR3 is 17 residues long. The germline V gene encodes CDR1 SGHTA and CDR2 FQGNSA. The ends lost 5 bases at V and 6 bases at J; junction bases unmatched: 19. The CDR3 loop is CASSPAVASGLLGEQYF. For the CDR3, the DNA is TGTGCCAGCAGCCCAGCGGTGGCTAGCGGCCTCTTAGGCGAGCAGTACTTC.

This chain links TRBV5-1 with TRBJ2-7, with D perhaps given as TRBD1 or TRBD2 (5 bases each). Germline V gene sequence: CDR1 SGHRS, CDR2 YFSETQ. The ends were cut back, 1 base at V and 1 base at J, with 15 bases in the middle. The CDR3 runs 16 residues. The CDR3 sequence is CASSLNPGTASYEQYF. DNA for the CDR3: TGCGCCAGCAGCTTGAACCCCGGGACGGCTTCCTACGAGCAGTACTTC.

The rearrangement joins TRBV7-9 to TRBJ2-5; TRBD2 matches at 10 bases. V lost 5 bases to trimming and J lost 5 bases; unmatched junction nucleotides: 11. The CDR3 has 16 amino acids. Germline CDR1 is SEHNR and CDR2 is FQNEAQ (reference sequence). DNA of the CDR3: TGTGCCAGCAGCCTTAGAAGCGGGGGGGCTTATGAGACCCAGTACTTC. It is translated as CASSLRSGGAYETQYF.

The J gene is TRBJ2-3, the V gene TRBV5-1, with 12 positions matching TRBD2. The CDR3 runs to 14 residues. Germline-derived CDR1 and CDR2 are SGHRS and YFSETQ. V shed 7 bases, J shed 6 bases, and the junction held 6 bases outside the gene matches. The CDR3 loop reads CASSTSGGLDTQYF. The CDR3 DNA sequence: TGCGCCAGCTCGACTAGCGGGGGTCTGGATACGCAGTATTTT.

The chain recombines TRBV4-1 with TRBJ1-6; D unresolved. The germline V and J ends were trimmed by 8 bases and 5 bases, with 13 bases remaining between them. This CDR3 spans 14 amino acids. Germline-derived CDR1 and CDR2 are MGHRA and YSYEKL. The chain's CDR3 is CASQPISDNSPLHF. Here the CDR3 DNA reads TGCGCCAGCCAGCCAATTTCCGATAATTCACCCCTCCACTTT.

This clone was picked up one time. The chain employs TRBV2 and TRBJ2-3; D is uncertain. Germline V gene sequence: CDR1 SNHLY, CDR2 FYNNEI. Deletions cut 5 bases from V and 5 bases from J, with 11 bases between. This CDR3 has 13 amino acids. The CDR3 region has the DNA TGTGCCAGCAGTTCTCCCAGTGGAGATACGCAGTATTTT. Translating it yields CASSSPSGDTQYF.

The J gene is TRBJ2-5, the V gene TRBV4-1; D is perhaps TRBD2 (5 bases). V lost 1 base, J lost 7 bases, and 13 bases lay in between. This CDR3 is built from 14 residues. Per the germline V gene, CDR1 is MGHRA and CDR2 is YSYEKL. In nucleotides, the CDR3 is TGCGCCAGCAGCCAAGCCGGCGGACTGCCGACCCAGTACTTC. Translation: CASSQAGGLPTQYF.

The CDR3 spells CASSIASLLGELFF. CDR3 in DNA: TGTGCCAGTAGTATTGCTAGCTTACTCGGGGAGCTGTTTTTT. The chain carries TRBV19 and TRBJ2-2, with D possibly being TRBD2 (5 bases). The CDR3 length is 14 residues. The V gene's germline CDR1 is LNHDA and CDR2 SQIVND (reference sequence). The V end lost 3 bases, the J end lost 7 bases, and 12 bases lay between the germline ends.

In this sample, this clone turned up a few times. The rearrangement joins TRBV21-1 to TRBJ1-5; the table's D gene call, TRBD1, was not cross checked with the DNA. TRBV21-1 is reported as a pseudogene. The CDR3 consists of 18 residues. CDR3 protein: CASSKWNTGGKSNQPQHF. DNA for the CDR3: TGTGCCAGCAGCAAATGGAACACAGGGGGGAAGAGCAATCAGCCCCAGCATTTT.

The chain joins TRBV10-3 to TRBJ1-2; D gene unclear. Germline V gene data show CDR1 as ENHRY and CDR2 as SYGVKD. Between the trimmed V and J ends, which lost 4 bases and 2 bases, there was a span of 5 bases. CDR3 length: 12 amino acids. CDR3 loop: CAISAQNYGYTF. CDR3 sequence (DNA): TGTGCCATCAGTGCGCAGAACTATGGCTACACCTTC.

As to this clone: Other DNA sequences in the sample encode the same CDR3. The V call is TRBV6-5, the J call TRBJ1-2; a possible D gene is TRBD1 (6 bases). Germline CDR1 MNHEY, CDR2 SVGAGI. The V gene lost 5 bases and the J gene lost 7 bases, with 11 bases spanning the gap. The CDR3 length is 12 residues. The CDR3 here is CASSRGQSGYTF. CDR3 DNA: TGTGCCAGCAGTAGAGGACAGAGTGGCTACACCTTC.

The V call is TRBV18, the J call TRBJ2-1; no definite D call. CDR1 is KGHSH and CDR2 is LQKENI in the germline V gene. CDR3 length: 16 residues. Trimming pared 3 bases from V and 3 bases from J, leaving 15 bases between. CDR3 loop: CASSPDVLSYYNEQFF. The CDR3 DNA sequence: TGTGCCAGCTCACCTGATGTCCTTAGCTACTACAATGAGCAGTTCTTC.

The chain recombines TRBV5-1 with TRBJ2-7; D is uncertain. Trimming took 0 bases from V and 4 from J, leaving 11 bases between them. The CDR3 runs to 14 residues. CDR1 and CDR2 from the germline V gene are SGHRS and YFSETQ. CDR3 amino acids: CASSLEVATYEQYF. The CDR3 nucleotides are TGCGCCAGCAGCTTGGAGGTTGCTACTTACGAGCAGTACTTC.

The V gene is TRBV21-1, the J gene TRBJ1-2. TRBV21-1 has pseudogene status. This CDR3 has 13 amino acids. Here the CDR3 reads CASSRQTGYGYTF. CDR3 nucleotide sequence: TGTGCCAGCAGCCGCCAAACGGGCTATGGCTACACCTTC.

This chain links TRBV7-2 with TRBJ2-3; TRBD2 matches at 10 bases. J lost 6 bases, V lost 5 bases, and 11 bases had no gene match. Per the germline V gene, CDR1 is SGHTA and CDR2 is FQGNSA. The CDR3 consists of 16 residues. As DNA, the CDR3 is TGTGCCAGCAGCCGTGGGGGTAGCGGGAGGAAGGATACGCAGTATTTT. Translated: CASSRGGSGRKDTQYF.

This rearrangement joins TRBV11-2 to TRBJ2-1; D is undetermined. Germline CDR1 is SGHAT and CDR2 is FQNNGV. The V and J ends lost 1 base and 2 bases respectively, with 9 bases between them. The CDR3 runs to 15 residues. Written as DNA, the CDR3 is TGTGCCAGCAGCTTAGGGGAACGCCCCTACAATGAGCAGTTCTTC. This translates into CASSLGERPYNEQFF.

A word on this clone: This CDR3 is also generated by other DNA sequences in the sample. The chain combines TRBV6-5 with TRBJ2-1, with a weak D call TRBD2 (6 bases). Trimming pared 2 bases from V and 3 bases from J, leaving 8 bases between. Germline-derived CDR1 and CDR2 are MNHEY and SVGAGI. The CDR3 is 14 residues long. Here the CDR3 DNA reads TGTGCCAGCAGTTACGTCGGGGGCTACAATGAGCAGTTCTTC. Amino acid sequence: CASSYVGGYNEQFF.

The chain joins TRBV2 to TRBJ1-1, with unresolved D. Germline V gene data show CDR1 as SNHLY and CDR2 as FYNNEI. CDR3 length equals 15 residues. The ends were cut back, 4 bases at V and 4 bases at J, with 16 bases in the middle. CDR3 in DNA: TGTGCCAGCAGTGGCGGTGAGGCGTCTGGCACTGAAGCTTTCTTT. Translating it yields CASSGGEASGTEAFF.

V is TRBV30 and J is TRBJ1-4; D is possibly TRBD1 (6 bases). The V and J ends lost 1 base and 5 bases respectively, with 14 bases between them. This CDR3 has 15 amino acids. CDR1 GTSNPN and CDR2 SVGIG come from the germline V gene (reference sequence). CDR3 region: CAWSEGGYQNEKLFF. The CDR3 DNA reads TGTGCCTGGAGTGAAGGGGGGTATCAAAATGAAAAACTGTTTTTT.

CDR3 bases: TGTGCCAGTAGTATCCGGGGTTATGGCTACACCTTC. Its translation is CASSIRGYGYTF. V gene TRBV19 combines with J gene TRBJ1-2; D is uncertain. CDR1 is LNHDA and CDR2 is SQIVND in the germline V gene (reference sequence). The V and J ends lost 3 bases and 5 bases respectively, with 7 bases between them. The CDR3 consists of 12 residues.